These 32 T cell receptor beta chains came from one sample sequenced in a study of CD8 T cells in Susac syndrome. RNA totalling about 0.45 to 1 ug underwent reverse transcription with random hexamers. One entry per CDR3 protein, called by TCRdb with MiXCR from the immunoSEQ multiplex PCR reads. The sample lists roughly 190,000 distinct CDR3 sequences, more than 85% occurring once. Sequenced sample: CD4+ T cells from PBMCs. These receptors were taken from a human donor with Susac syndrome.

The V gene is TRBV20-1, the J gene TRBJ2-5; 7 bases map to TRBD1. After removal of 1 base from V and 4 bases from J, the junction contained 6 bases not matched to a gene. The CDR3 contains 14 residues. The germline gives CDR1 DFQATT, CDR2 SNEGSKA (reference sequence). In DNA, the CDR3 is TGCAGTGCTAGAGGTGGACAGGCCCTAGAGACCCAGTACTTC. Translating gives CSARGGQALETQYF.

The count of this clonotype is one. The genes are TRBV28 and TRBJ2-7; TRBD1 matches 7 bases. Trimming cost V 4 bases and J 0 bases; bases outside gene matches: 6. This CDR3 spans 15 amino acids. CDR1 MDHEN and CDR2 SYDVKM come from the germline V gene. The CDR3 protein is CASSSGQTFSYEQYF. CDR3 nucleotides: TGTGCCAGCAGTTCGGGACAGACTTTCTCCTACGAGCAGTACTTC.

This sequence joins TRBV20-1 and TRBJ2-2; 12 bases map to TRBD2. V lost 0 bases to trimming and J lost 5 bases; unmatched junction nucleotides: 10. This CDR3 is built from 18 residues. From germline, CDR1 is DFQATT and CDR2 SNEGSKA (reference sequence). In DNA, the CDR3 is TGCAGTGCTAGAGATCCGACTAGCGGGGGCCCGGGGACCGGGGAGCTGTTTTTT. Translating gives CSARDPTSGGPGTGELFF.

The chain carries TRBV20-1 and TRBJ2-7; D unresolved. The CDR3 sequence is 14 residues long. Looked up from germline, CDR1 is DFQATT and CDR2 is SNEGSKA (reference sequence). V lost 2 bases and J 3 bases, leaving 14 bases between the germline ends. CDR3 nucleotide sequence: TGCAGTGCTAGAACCGCCAGCACTTACTACGAGCAGTACTTC. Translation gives CSARTASTYYEQYF.

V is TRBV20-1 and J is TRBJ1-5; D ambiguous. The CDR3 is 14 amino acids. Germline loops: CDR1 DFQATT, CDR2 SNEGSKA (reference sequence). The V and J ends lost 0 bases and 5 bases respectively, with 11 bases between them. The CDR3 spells CSARESAADQPQHF. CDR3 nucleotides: TGCAGTGCTAGAGAAAGCGCAGCCGATCAGCCCCAGCATTTT.

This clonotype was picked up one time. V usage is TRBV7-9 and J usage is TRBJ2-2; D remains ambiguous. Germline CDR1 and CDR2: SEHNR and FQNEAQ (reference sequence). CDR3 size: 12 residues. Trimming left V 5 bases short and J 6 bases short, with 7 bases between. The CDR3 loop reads CASSPFSGELFF. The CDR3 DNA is TGTGCCAGCAGCCCTTTTTCCGGGGAGCTGTTTTTT.

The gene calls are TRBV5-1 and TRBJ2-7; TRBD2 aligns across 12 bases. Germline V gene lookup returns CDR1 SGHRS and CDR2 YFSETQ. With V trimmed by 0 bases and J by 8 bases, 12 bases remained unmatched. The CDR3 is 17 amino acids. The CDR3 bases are TGCGCCAGCAGCTTGGCCGGGACTAGCGGGCCCCTGCCCCAGCAGTACTTC. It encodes CASSLAGTSGPLPQQYF.

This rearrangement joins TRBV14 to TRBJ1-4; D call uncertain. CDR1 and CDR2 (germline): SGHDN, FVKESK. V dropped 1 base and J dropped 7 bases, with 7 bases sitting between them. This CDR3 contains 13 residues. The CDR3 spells CASSQGAAEKLFF. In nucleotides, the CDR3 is TGTGCCAGCAGCCAAGGGGCGGCTGAAAAACTGTTTTTT.

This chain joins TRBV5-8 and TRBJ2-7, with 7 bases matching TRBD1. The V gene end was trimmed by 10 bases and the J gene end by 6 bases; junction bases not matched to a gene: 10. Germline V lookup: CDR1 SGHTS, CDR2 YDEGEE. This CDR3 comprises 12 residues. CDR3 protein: CAGLKGAPEQYF. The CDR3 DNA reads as TGTGCCGGTCTGAAGGGGGCGCCCGAGCAGTACTTC.

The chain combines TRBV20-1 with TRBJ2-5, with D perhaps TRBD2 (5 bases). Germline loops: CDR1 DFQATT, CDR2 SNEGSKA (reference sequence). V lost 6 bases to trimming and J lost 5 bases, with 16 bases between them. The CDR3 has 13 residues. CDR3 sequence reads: CSATKPGMETQYF. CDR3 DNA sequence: TGCAGTGCCACCAAGCCGGGGATGGAGACCCAGTACTTC.

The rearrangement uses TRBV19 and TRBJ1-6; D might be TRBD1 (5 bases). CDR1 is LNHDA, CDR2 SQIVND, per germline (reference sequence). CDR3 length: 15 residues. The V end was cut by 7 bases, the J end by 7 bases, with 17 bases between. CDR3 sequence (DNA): TGTGCCAGTACCCCGGGAGGGACCGCCAATTCACCCCTCCACTTT. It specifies CASTPGGTANSPLHF.

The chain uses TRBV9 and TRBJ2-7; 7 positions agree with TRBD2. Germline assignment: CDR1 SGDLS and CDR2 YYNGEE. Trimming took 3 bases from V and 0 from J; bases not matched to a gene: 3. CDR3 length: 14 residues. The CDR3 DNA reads TGTGCCAGCAGCGCGAGCGGGGTCTCCTACGAGCAGTACTTC. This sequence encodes CASSASGVSYEQYF.

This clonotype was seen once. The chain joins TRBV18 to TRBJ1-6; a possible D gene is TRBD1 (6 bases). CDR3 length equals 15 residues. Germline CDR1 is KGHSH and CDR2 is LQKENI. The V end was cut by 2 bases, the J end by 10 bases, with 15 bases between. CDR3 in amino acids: CASSPDRFDGSPLHF. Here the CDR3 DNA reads TGTGCCAGCTCACCAGACAGGTTCGATGGCTCACCCCTCCACTTT.

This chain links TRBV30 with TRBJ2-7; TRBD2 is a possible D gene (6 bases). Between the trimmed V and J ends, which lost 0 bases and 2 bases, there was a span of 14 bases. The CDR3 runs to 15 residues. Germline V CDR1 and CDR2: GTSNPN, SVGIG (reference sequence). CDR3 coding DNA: TGTGCCTGGAGTGTACTCGGCGGGGTCGCCTACGAGCAGTACTTC. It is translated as CAWSVLGGVAYEQYF.

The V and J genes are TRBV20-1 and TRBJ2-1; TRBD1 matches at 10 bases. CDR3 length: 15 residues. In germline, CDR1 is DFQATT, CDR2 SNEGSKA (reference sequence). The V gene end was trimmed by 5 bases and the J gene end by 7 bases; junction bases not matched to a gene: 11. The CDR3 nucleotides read TGCAGTGCTGGATCCGGGACAGGGGATTTAAATGAGCAGTTCTTC. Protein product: CSAGSGTGDLNEQFF.

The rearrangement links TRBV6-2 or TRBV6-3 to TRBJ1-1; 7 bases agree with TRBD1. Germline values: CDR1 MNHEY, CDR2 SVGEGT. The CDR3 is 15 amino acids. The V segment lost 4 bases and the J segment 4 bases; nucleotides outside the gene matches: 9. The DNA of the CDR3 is TGTGCCAGCAGTTTATCCGGGAGACAGGGCACTGAAGCTTTCTTT. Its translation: CASSLSGRQGTEAFF.

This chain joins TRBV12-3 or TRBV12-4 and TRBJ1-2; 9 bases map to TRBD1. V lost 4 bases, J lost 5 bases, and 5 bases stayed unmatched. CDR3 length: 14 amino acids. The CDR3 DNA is TGTGCCAGCAGTTCGGGACAGGGAGATTATGGCTACACCTTC. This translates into CASSSGQGDYGYTF.

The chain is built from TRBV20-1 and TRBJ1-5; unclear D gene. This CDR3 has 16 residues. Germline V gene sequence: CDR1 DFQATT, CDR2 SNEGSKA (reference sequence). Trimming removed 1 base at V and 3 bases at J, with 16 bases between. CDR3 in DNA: TGCAGTGCTAGAGTTCAAGGCTTCGGAGTCAATCAGCCCCAGCATTTT. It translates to CSARVQGFGVNQPQHF.

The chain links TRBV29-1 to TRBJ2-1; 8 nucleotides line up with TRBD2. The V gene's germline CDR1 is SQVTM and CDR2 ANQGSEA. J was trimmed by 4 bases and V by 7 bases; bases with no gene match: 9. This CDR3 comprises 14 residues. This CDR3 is CSARLERGYNEQFF. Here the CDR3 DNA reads TGCAGCGCCCGACTGGAGCGGGGGTACAATGAGCAGTTCTTC.

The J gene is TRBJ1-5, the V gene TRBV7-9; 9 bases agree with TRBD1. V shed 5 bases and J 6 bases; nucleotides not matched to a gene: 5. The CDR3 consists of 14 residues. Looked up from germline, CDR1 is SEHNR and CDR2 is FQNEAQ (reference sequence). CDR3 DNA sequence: TGTGCCAGCAGCCGGGACAGGGCGTTTCAGCCCCAGCATTTT. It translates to CASSRDRAFQPQHF.

The CDR3 DNA reads TGTGCCAGCAGCTTAAGTAGTAGGACAGGGGGTCACAATGAGCAGTTCTTC. It yields the protein CASSLSSRTGGHNEQFF. The rearrangement joins TRBV11-2 to TRBJ2-1; TRBD1 agrees at 10 bases. CDR1 is SGHAT, CDR2 FQNNGV, per germline. V lost 2 bases and J lost 5; bases outside the gene matches: 9. The CDR3 runs to 17 residues.

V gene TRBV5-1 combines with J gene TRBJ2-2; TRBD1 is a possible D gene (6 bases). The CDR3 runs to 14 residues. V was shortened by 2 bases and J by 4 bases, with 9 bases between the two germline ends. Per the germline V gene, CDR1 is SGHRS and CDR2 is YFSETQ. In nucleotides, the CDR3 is TGCGCCAGCAGCTTAAACAGGGCCACCGGGGAGCTGTTTTTT. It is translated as CASSLNRATGELFF. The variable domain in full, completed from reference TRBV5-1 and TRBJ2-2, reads KAGVTQTPRYLIKTRGQQVTLSCSPISGHRSVSWYQQTPGQGLQFLFEYFSETQRNKGNFPGRFSGRQFSNSRSEMNVSTLELGDSALYLCASSLNRATGELFFGEGSRLTVL.

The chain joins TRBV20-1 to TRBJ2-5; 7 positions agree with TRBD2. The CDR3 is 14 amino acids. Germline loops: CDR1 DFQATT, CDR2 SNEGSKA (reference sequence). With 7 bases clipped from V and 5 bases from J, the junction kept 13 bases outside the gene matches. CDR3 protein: CSGAGEQGWETQYF. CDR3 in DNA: TGCAGTGGGGCGGGGGAACAAGGTTGGGAGACCCAGTACTTC.

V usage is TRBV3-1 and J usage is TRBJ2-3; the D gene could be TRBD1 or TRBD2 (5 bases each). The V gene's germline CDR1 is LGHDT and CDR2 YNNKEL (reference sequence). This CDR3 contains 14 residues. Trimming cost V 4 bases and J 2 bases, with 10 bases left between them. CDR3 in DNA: TGTGCCAGCAGCCTGGGACCCTACACAGATACGCAGTATTTT. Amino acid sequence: CASSLGPYTDTQYF.

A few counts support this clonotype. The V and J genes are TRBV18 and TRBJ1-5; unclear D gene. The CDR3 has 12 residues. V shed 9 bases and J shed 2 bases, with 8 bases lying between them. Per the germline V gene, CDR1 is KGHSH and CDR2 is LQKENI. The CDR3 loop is CASSSGNQPQHF. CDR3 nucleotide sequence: TGTGCCAGTAGTTCAGGCAATCAGCCCCAGCATTTT. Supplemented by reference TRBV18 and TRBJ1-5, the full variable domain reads NAGVMQNPRHLVRRRGQEARLRCSPMKGHSHVYWYRQLPEEGLKFMVYLQKENIIDESGMPKERFSAEFPKEGPSILRIQQVVRGDSAAYFCASSSGNQPQHFGDGTRLSIL.

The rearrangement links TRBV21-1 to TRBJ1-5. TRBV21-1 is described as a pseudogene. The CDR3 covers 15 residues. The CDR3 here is CASSRRLLFWQPQHF. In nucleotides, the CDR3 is TGTGCCAGCAGCAGAAGACTCCTCTTTTGGCAGCCCCAGCATTTT.

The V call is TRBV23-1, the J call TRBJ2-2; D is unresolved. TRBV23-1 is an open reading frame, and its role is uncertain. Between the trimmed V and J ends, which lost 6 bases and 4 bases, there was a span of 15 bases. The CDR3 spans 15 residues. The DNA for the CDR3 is TGCGCCAGCAGCCATACACGGCGGTGCACCGGGGAGCTGTTTTTT. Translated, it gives CASSHTRRCTGELFF.

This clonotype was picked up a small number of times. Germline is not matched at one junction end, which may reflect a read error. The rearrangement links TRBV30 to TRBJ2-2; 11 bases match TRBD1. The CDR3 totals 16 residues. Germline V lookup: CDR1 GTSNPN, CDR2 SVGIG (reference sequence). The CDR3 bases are TGTGCCTGGAAATTACCGGGACAGGGGGAAATCGGGGAGCTTTTTTTT. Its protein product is CAWKLPGQGEIGELFF.

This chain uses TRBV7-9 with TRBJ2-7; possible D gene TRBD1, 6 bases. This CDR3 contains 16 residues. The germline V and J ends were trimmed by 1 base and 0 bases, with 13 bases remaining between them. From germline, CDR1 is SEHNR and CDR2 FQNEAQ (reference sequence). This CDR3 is CASSLVLKGVSYEQYF. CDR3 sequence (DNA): TGTGCCAGCAGCTTAGTTTTGAAGGGGGTCTCCTACGAGCAGTACTTC.

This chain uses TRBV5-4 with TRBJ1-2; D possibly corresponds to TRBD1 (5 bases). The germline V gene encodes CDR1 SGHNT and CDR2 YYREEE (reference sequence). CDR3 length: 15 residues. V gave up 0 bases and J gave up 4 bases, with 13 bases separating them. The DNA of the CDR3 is TGTGCCAGCAGCTTGGCGTCAGGGTCTACCTATGGCTACACCTTC. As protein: CASSLASGSTYGYTF.

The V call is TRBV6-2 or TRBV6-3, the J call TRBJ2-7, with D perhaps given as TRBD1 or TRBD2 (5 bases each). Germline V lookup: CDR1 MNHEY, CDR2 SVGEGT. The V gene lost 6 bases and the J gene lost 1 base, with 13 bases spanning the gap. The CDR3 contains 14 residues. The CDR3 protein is CASRRRDGSYEQYF. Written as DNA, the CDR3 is TGTGCCAGCAGACGCCGGGACGGATCCTACGAGCAGTACTTC.

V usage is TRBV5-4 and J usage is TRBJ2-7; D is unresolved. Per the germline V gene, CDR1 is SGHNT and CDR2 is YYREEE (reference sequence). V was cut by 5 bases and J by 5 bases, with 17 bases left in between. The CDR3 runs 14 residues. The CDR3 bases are TGTGCCAGCAGTACCCCCCGAGGATCTGACGAGCAGTACTTC. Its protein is CASSTPRGSDEQYF.